This entry concerns a single T cell receptor (beta chain). Its antigen specificity is not known. The input lacks base qualities; no much larger clone sits a single base away. The sample is drawn from a study of blood T cell repertoires in COVID-19 (dated by TCRdb to the early 2020s). In terms of the full investigation: Collaborator samples came from the United States, Italy and Spain and covered acute and convalescent phases of COVID-19. Sample metadata almost always included a de-identified subject ID, COVID-19 status, age in years and sex. The repertoires were made available in a free public database intended to serve as a resource for research on the immune response to SARS-CoV-2. Samples were obtained from the ongoing ImmuneRACE study (first 160 participants) and from over 1,000 subjects provided by 6 global collaborators. Subjects who had been exposed to COVID-19, were actively infected with it, or had recovered from it provided the deeply sampled blood TCRbeta repertoires that made up the dataset. HLA class I and class II types, where available, came from metadata supplied by the sample provider rather than from assay-based typing. The prospective study material was composed of cDNA or gDNA derived from T cells, B-cell-depleted T cells, or PBMCs. Summary of the overall study and its limitations: Clinical and demographic metadata were provided uncurated, with the amount varying by source and participant.

TCRbeta CDR3 regions were amplified from genomic DNA by means of the immunoSEQ Assay, a bias-controlled multiplex PCR. The published analysis was carried out like this. The number of nucleated cells in each sample was estimated from the amplification of reference gene primers within the assay. Sequence reads were collapsed and filtered to measure the absolute abundance of every unique TCRbeta CDR3 rearrangement. Productive Simpson clonality was computed per sample as the square root of Simpson's diversity index over productive rearrangements. Sourced from immuneACCESS, this table was stored by TCRdb with only in-frame sequences that have V and J called. A share of the clones is absent; for the studies checked, an unresolved V gene accounts for under half, and the remainder has no known explanation. That table supplies the V and J calls and clone size; D and trimming were determined from the DNA. Recorded for this sample are approximately 240,000 clones; approximately 86% of them occurred a single time. The biggest ten clones account for over 3% of the sample.

Samples from volunteer blood donors who had recovered from COVID-19 were contributed by a second Seattle source. Collaborating institutions collected whole blood in K2EDTA tubes following their own protocols. For TCRbeta analysis, collaborator samples were shipped as frozen whole blood, as isolated PBMCs, or as DNA extracted from either sample type. The specimen sequenced was peripheral blood. The source is a woman aged 30 to 39 who had recovered from COVID-19.

The CDR3 protein: CSAAGGVEAFF. The base sequence is TGCAGTGCGGCGGGGGGCGTTGAAGCTTTCTTT. Here the chain combines TRBV20-1 and TRBJ1-1; TRBD1 is perhaps the D gene, given 6 matching bases. The V end loses 6 bases and the J end loses 7 bases, and a stretch of 12 bases separates them. From a lookup of the germline V gene (reference sequence), CDR1 and CDR2 are DFQATT and SNEGSKA. The CDR3 measures 11 amino acids from cysteine to phenylalanine. The CDR3 DNA has 33 bases and is translated from base 1.